This is a list of T cell receptor beta chains from one sample in a study of blood T cell repertoires in COVID-19. Sequencing was performed with immunoSEQ multiplex PCR; in TCRdb, only in-frame clones are kept and a portion is missing. This table holds some 200,000 clones, 80% to 90% found once. The sequencing sample was made of peripheral blood. The receptors stem from a man between 45 and 60 years old who had recovered from COVID-19. Each CDR3 is given with its conserved first and last residue. D genes are given only for firm matches. For some rows the clone size is stated as once, few or many, or as a class when expanded; others skip it.

TRBJ1-5 | NA | few | TRBV7-2 | TGTGCCAGCAGCCCCCGACCAGGGGTTAGCAATCAGCCCCAGCATTTT | CASSPRPGVSNQPQHF
TRBJ2-7 | TRBD2 | once | TRBV7-9 | TGTGCCAGCAGCGGACTAGCGGGAGGGTTACAGTACTTC | CASSGLAGGLQYF
TRBJ2-7 | NA | NA | TRBV6-5 | TGTGCCACCAGGATCGCCAGGGACTACGAGCAGTACTTC | CATRIARDYEQYF
TRBJ2-7 | TRBD1 | NA | TRBV5-5 | TGTGCCAGCAGCTCCTCTTGGGACAGCTCCTACGAGCAGTACTTC | CASSSSWDSSYEQYF
TRBJ2-7 | TRBD1 | once | TRBV15 | TGTGCCACCAGCATAAACAGGGGACCCTACGAGCAGTACTTC | CATSINRGPYEQYF
TRBJ2-3 | NA | NA | TRBV27 | TGTGCCAGCAGCCTTTACGGAGATACGCAGTATTTT | CASSLYGDTQYF
TRBJ2-2 | NA | once | TRBV2 | TGTGCCAGCAGGGGGGGAAATGACCACACCGGGGAGCTGTTTTTT | CASRGGNDHTGELFF
TRBJ1-6 | TRBD1 | NA | TRBV28 | TGTGCCAGCAGGCCACAGGGGAATAATTCACCCCTCCACTTT | CASRPQGNNSPLHF
TRBJ2-5 | NA | once | TRBV7-2 | TGTGCCAGCAGCTTAGGCGGGCGAGGAGAGACCCAGTACTTC | CASSLGGRGETQYF
TRBJ2-7 | TRBD1 | NA | TRBV27 | TGTGCCAGCAGGCGACAGGGAGATCACGAGCAGTACTTC | CASRRQGDHEQYF
TRBJ2-1 | NA | NA | TRBV4-2 | TGTGCCAGCAGCCAACGACAGGATTTCAATGAGCAGTTCTTC | CASSQRQDFNEQFF
TRBJ2-2 | TRBD2 | NA | TRBV10-3 | TGTGCCACCGCGAGAACTCAAGCGGGAGTGGGCACCGGGGAGCTGTTTTTT | CATARTQAGVGTGELFF
TRBJ2-3 | TRBD1 | NA | TRBV11-2 | TGTGCCAGCAGGGAGACAGGGGGCAGAGATACGCAGTATTTT | CASRETGGRDTQYF
TRBJ2-6 | NA | NA | TRBV6-5 | TGTGCCAGCAAGCCGGAGGGCTCTGGGGCCAACGTCCTGACTTTC | CASKPEGSGANVLTF
TRBJ1-1 | NA | NA | TRBV2 | TGTGCCAGCACCGAAACCCCGTCGGTCGTAAACACTGAAGCTTTCTTT | CASTETPSVVNTEAFF
TRBJ1-2 | NA | NA | TRBV7-8 | TGTGCCAGCAGCGCGCTCCGGACAGTTCTCTATGGCTACACCTTC | CASSALRTVLYGYTF
TRBJ1-5 | NA | NA | TRBV27 | TGTGCCAGCAGCGTACAGGGAGCCCGGCCCCAGCATTTT | CASSVQGARPQHF
TRBJ1-5 | TRBD1 | NA | TRBV28 | TGTGCCAGCAGCTGGGGACAGGGAGGTACTCAGCCCCAGCATTTT | CASSWGQGGTQPQHF
TRBJ2-3 | NA | NA | TRBV5-1 | TGCGCCAGCAGCTTGGTTCCTAGCACAGATACGCAGTATTTT | CASSLVPSTDTQYF
TRBJ1-2 | TRBD1 | NA | TRBV19 | TGTGCCAGTAGCGCCAGGACAGGGATTTATGGCTACACCTTC | CASSARTGIYGYTF
TRBJ2-7 | TRBD2 | NA | TRBV28 | TGTGCCACCCGTAGCGGGAGCCCTAATTACGAGCAGTACTTC | CATRSGSPNYEQYF
TRBJ2-1 | TRBD2 | NA | TRBV5-6 | TGTGCCAGCAGCTTATTTCTAGCGGGAGCTCGGGGTGAGCAGTTCTTC | CASSLFLAGARGEQFF
TRBJ2-3 | NA | few | TRBV19 | TGTGCCAGTAAACTCAAAACTAGCACAGATACGCAGTATTTT | CASKLKTSTDTQYF
TRBJ2-7 | TRBD2 | NA | TRBV10-3 | TGTGCCATCAAGGCTAGCGGGAGGGCCGAGCAGTACTTC | CAIKASGRAEQYF
TRBJ1-6 | NA | NA | TRBV28 | TGTGCCTCGTCTCGGGGAACGGTAAATTCACCCCTCCACTTT | CASSRGTVNSPLHF
TRBJ2-1 | NA | once | TRBV6-5 | TGTGCCAGCCGTCGGGACATGAATGAGCAGTTCTTC | CASRRDMNEQFF